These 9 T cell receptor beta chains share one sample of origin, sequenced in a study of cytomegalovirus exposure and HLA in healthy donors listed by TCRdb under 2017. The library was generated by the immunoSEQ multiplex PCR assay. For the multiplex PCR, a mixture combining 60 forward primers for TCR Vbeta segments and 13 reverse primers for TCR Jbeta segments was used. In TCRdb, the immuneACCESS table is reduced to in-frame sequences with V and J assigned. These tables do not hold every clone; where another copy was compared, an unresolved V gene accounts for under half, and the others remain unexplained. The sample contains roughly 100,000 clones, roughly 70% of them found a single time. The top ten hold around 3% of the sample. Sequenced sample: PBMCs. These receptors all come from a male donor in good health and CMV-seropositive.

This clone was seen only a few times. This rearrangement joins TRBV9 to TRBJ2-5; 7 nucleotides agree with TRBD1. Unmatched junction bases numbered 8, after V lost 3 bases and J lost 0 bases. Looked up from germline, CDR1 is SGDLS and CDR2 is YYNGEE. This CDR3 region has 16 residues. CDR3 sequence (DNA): TGTGCCAGCAGCGCGAAGGGACAGACCAACCAAGAGACCCAGTACTTC. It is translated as CASSAKGQTNQETQYF.

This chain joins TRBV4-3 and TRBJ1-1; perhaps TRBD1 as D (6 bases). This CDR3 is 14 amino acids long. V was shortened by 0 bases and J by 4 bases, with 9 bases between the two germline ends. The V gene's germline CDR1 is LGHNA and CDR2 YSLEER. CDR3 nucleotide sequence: TGCGCCAGCAGCCAAGATGTCAGGGGCACTGAAGCTTTCTTT. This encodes CASSQDVRGTEAFF.

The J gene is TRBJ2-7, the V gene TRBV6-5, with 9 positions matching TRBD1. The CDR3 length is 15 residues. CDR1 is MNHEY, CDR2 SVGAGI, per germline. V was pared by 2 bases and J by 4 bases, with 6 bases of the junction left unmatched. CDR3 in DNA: TGTGCCAGCAGTTACCGGGGACAGGGAGTATACGAGCAGTACTTC. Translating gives CASSYRGQGVYEQYF.

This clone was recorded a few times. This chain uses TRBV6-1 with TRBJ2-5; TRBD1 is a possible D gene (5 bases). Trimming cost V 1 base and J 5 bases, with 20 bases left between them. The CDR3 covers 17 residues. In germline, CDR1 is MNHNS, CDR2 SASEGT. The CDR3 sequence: CASSEEAATISGETQYF. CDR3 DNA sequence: TGTGCCAGCAGTGAAGAGGCAGCCACGATCTCAGGGGAGACCCAGTACTTC.

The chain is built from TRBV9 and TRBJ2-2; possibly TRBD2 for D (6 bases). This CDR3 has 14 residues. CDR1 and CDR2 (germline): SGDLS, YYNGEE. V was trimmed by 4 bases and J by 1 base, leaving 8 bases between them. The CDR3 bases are TGTGCCAGCAGCAGACTAGTGAACACCGGGGAGCTGTTTTTT. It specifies CASSRLVNTGELFF.

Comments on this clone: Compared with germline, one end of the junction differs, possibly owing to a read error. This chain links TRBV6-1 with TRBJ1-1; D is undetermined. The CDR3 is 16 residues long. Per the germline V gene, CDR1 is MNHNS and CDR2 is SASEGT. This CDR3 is CASIERSSSPATEAFF. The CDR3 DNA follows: TGTGCCAGCATTGAAAGGAGTTCAAGCCCAGCCACTGAAGCTTTCTTT.

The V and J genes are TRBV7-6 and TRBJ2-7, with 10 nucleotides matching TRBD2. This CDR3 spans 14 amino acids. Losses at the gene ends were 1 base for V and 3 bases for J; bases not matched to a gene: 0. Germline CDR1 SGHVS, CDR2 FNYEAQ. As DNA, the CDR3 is TGTGCCAGCAGCTTAGGACTAGCGGGCTACGAGCAGTACTTC. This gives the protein CASSLGLAGYEQYF.

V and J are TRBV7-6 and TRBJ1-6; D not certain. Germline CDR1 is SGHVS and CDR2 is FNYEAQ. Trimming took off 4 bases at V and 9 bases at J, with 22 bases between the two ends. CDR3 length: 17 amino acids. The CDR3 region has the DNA TGTGCCAGCAGCTCAGAGCGTGTCGGCACCGCCGGTTCACCCCTCCACTTT. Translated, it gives CASSSERVGTAGSPLHF.

In DNA form, the CDR3 reads TGTGCCAGCAGCCCGACAGGCGAGAACTATGGCTACACCTTC. Translation: CASSPTGENYGYTF. The rearrangement uses TRBV14 and TRBJ1-2; a weak D match, TRBD1 (6 bases). CDR3 length equals 14 residues. Deletions cut 4 bases from V and 2 bases from J, with 11 bases between. CDR1 is SGHDN and CDR2 is FVKESK in the germline V gene. The full variable domain, its missing parts supplied by reference TRBV14 and TRBJ1-2, is EAGVTQFPSHSVIEKGQTVTLRCDPISGHDNLYWYRRVMGKEIKFLLHFVKESKQDESGMPNNRFLAERTGGTYSTLKVQPAELEDSGVYFCASSPTGENYGYTFGSGTRLTVV.